The 5 T cell receptor beta chains reported below all come from one sample, sequenced in a study of blood T cells in healthy people across ages. Primed by a sample-barcoded 5' primer and a J-beta primer mix, a second PCR proceeded for about 6 to 11 cycles. MiXCR, applied by TCRdb to the 5' RACE reads, yields one record per CDR3 protein. This sample has 1.5 million to 2 million distinct CDR3 sequences; roughly 52% occur once, and the top ten carry roughly 2%. The sequenced sample consisted of blood. Receptors originate from a middle-aged woman in good health.

This clonotype was picked up a small number of times. The chain recombines TRBV9 with TRBJ1-2; D unresolved. Germline CDR1 reads SGDLS; CDR2 reads YYNGEE. V was clipped by 3 bases and J by 0 bases, with 12 bases between them. The CDR3 totals 15 residues. The CDR3 bases are TGTGCCAGCAGCGCCTACAGCGATACTAACTATGGCTACACCTTC. This codes for CASSAYSDTNYGYTF.

The V gene is TRBV12-3 or TRBV12-4, the J gene TRBJ2-7; 8 bases match TRBD1. V gave up 3 bases and J gave up 0 bases; unmatched junction bases: 7. The CDR3 loop spans 16 amino acids. The CDR3 nucleotides are TGTGCCAGCAGTTTCGGGGGACAGGAGAGCTCCTACGAGCAGTACTTC. Translated, it gives CASSFGGQESSYEQYF.

The sample holds one count of this clonotype. V gene TRBV6-5 combines with J gene TRBJ1-2; 7 nucleotides agree with TRBD1. CDR3 size: 15 residues. Germline CDR1 and CDR2: MNHEY and SVGAGI. After removal of 7 bases from V and 7 bases from J, the junction contained 15 bases not matched to a gene. In nucleotides, the CDR3 is TGTGCCAGCAACACAATCGGGGGGACAGTTGGTGGCTACACCTTC. Residues: CASNTIGGTVGGYTF.

This chain joins TRBV5-1 and TRBJ2-6; perhaps TRBD2 as D (5 bases). CDR3 length: 16 residues. Looked up from germline, CDR1 is SGHRS and CDR2 is YFSETQ. The V and J ends lost 3 bases and 0 bases respectively, with 10 bases between them. CDR3 in DNA: TGCGCCAGCAGCTCGGAGGTGGTCTCTGGGGCCAACGTCCTGACTTTC. Its translation is CASSSEVVSGANVLTF.

The chain joins TRBV10-3 to TRBJ1-4, with D possibly TRBD1 on 5 matching bases. The CDR3 runs to 13 residues. V lost 3 bases and J lost 8, with 10 bases in between. The germline CDR1 and CDR2 sequences are ENHRY and SYGVKD. CDR3 loop: CAISEKEGEKLFF. The CDR3 coding sequence is TGTGCCATCAGTGAAAAGGAGGGGGAAAAACTGTTTTTT.